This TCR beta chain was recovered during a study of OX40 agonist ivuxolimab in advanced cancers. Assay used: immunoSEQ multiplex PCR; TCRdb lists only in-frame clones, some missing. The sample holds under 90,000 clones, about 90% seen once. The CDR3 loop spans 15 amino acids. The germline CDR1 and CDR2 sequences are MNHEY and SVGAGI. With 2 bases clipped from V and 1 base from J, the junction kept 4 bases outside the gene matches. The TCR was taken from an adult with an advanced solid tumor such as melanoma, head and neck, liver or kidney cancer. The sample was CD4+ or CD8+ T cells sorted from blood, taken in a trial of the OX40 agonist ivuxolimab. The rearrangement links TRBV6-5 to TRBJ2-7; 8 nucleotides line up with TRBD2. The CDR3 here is CASSYGRGASYEQYF. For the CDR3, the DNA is TGTGCCAGCAGTTACGGGCGGGGGGCATCCTACGAGCAGTACTTC.